One and the same sample provided the 6 T cell receptor beta chains below, sequenced in a study of blood T cell repertoires in COVID-19. Profiled with immunoSEQ multiplex PCR; TCRdb holds only in-frame clones, not every one. The sample records roughly 320,000 clones, 85% to 95% being singletons. The sequenced material came from PBMCs or T cells enriched from blood (not recorded which). These receptors came from a woman in her twenties or thirties who had been exposed to COVID-19.

This rearrangement joins TRBV11-1 to TRBJ1-1, with D unresolved. There are 15 residues in the CDR3. The germline CDR1 and CDR2 sequences are SGHAT and FQDESV (reference sequence). The ends were cut back, 1 base at V and 3 bases at J, with 12 bases in the middle. CDR3 amino acids: CASSLGPGEYTEAFF. In nucleotides, the CDR3 is TGTGCCAGCAGCTTAGGCCCCGGGGAGTACACTGAAGCTTTCTTT. Full variable domain (missing parts from reference TRBV11-1 and TRBJ1-1): EAEVAQSPRYKITEKSQAVAFWCDPISGHATLYWYRQILGQGPELLVQFQDESVVDDSQLPKDRFSAERLKGVDSTLKIQPAELGDSAMYLCASSLGPGEYTEAFFGQGTRLTVV.

This clone occurred once. This chain links TRBV16 with TRBJ2-3; 7 bases agree with TRBD1. This CDR3 is built from 16 residues. Germline CDR1 KGHSY, CDR2 FQNENV. With 1 base clipped from V and 0 bases from J, the junction kept 4 bases outside the gene matches. The CDR3 loop is CASSQYKGASTDTQYF. The CDR3 bases are TGTGCCAGCAGCCAATACAAGGGGGCTAGCACAGATACGCAGTATTTT. Variable domain in full (rest from reference TRBV16 and TRBJ2-3): GEEVAQTPKHLVRGEGQKAKLYCAPIKGHSYVFWYQQVLKNEFKFLISFQNENVFDETGMPKERFSAKCLPNSPCSLEIQATKLEDSAVYFCASSQYKGASTDTQYFGPGTRLTVL.

This clone was found once. The chain combines TRBV14 with TRBJ2-1; D uncertain. Trimming removed 2 bases at V and 0 bases at J, with 5 bases between. The CDR3 covers 14 residues. Germline-derived CDR1 and CDR2 are SGHDN and FVKESK. This chain's CDR3 is CASSQQVSYNEQFF. DNA for the CDR3: TGTGCCAGCAGCCAACAGGTCTCCTACAATGAGCAGTTCTTC.

The J gene is TRBJ1-2, the V gene TRBV11-2; D perhaps matches TRBD1 (5 bases). From germline, CDR1 is SGHAT and CDR2 FQNNGV. Deletions cut 0 bases from V and 8 bases from J, with 13 bases between. This CDR3 spans 14 amino acids. CDR3 loop: CASSLDAGWGGYTF. The CDR3 coding sequence is TGTGCCAGCAGCTTAGATGCAGGGTGGGGAGGCTACACCTTC.

The chain is built from TRBV2 and TRBJ2-1, with a tentative D call TRBD2 (6 bases). Trimming cost V 4 bases and J 2 bases, with 9 bases left between them. The length of the CDR3 is 14 residues. The germline V gene has CDR1 SNHLY and CDR2 FYNNEI. The CDR3 DNA sequence: TGTGCCAGCAGTGTCTGGACTACCTACAATGAGCAGTTCTTC. Translating gives CASSVWTTYNEQFF.

V gene TRBV3-1 (or the pseudogene TRBV3-2) combines with J gene TRBJ2-3; 7 nucleotides align to TRBD2. The CDR3 extends over 16 amino acids. Germline trimming cut 0 bases from V and 1 base from J; bases unmatched to any gene: 4. In germline, CDR1 is LGHDT, CDR2 YNNKEL (reference sequence). Written as DNA, the CDR3 is TGTGCCAGCAGCCAAGAATGGGGAGGGGGCACAGATACGCAGTATTTT. It codes for CASSQEWGGGTDTQYF.